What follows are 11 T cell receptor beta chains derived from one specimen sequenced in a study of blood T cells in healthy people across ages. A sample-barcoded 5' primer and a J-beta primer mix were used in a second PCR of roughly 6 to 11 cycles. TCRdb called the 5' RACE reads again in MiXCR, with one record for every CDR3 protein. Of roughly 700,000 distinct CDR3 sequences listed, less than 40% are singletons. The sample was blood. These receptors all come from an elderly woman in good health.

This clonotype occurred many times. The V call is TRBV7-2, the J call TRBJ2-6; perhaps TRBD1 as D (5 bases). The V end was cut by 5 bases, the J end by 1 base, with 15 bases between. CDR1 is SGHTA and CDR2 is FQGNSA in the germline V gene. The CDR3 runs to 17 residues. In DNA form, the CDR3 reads TGTGCCAGCAGCCGCCGGCAGGGCATATCTGGGGCCAACGTCCTGACTTTC. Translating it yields CASSRRQGISGANVLTF. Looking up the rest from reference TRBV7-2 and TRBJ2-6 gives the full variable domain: GAGVSQSPSNKVTEKGKDVELRCDPISGHTALYWYRQSLGQGLEFLIYFQGNSAPDKSGLPSDRFSAERTGGSVSTLTIQRTQQEDSAVYLCASSRRQGISGANVLTFGAGSRLTVL.

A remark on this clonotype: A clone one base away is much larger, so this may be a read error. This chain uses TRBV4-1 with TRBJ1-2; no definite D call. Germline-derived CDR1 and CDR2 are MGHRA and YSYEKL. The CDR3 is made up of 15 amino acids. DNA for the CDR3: TGCGCCAGCTGCCAAGGGTATCCGGGGTACTATGGCTACACCTTC. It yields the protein CASCQGYPGYYGYTF.

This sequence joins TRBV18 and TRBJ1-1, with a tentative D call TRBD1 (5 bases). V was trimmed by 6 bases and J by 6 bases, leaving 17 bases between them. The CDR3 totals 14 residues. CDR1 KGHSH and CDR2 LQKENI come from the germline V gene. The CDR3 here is CASSHQGTNAEAFF. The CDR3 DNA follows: TGTGCCAGCTCCCATCAGGGTACCAACGCTGAAGCTTTCTTT.

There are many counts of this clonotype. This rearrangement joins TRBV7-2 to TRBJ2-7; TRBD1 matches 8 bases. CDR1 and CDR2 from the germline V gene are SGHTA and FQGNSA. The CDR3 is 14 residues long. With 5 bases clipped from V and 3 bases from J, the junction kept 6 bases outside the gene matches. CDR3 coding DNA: TGTGCCAGCAGCCCACTGGACAGGGACTACGAGCAGTACTTC. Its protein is CASSPLDRDYEQYF.

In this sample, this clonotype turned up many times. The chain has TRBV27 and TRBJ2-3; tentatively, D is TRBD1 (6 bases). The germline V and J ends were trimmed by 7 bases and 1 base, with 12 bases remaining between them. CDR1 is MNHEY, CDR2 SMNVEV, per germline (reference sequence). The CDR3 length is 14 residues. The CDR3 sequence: CASTLGGRTDTQYF. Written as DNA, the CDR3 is TGTGCCAGCACCCTAGGGGGTCGCACAGATACGCAGTATTTT.

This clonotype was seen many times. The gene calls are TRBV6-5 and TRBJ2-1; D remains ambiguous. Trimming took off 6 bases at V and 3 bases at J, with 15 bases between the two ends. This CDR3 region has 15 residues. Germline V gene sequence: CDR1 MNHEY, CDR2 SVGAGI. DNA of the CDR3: TGTGCCAGCAGAAACACAGAGGCCGGCTACAATGAGCAGTTCTTC. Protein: CASRNTEAGYNEQFF.

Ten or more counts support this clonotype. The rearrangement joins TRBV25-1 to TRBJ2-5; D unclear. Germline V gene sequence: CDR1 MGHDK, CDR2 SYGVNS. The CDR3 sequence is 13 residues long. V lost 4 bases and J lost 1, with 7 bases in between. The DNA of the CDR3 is TGTGCCAGCAGTGGACACTTCCAAGAGACCCAGTACTTC. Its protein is CASSGHFQETQYF.

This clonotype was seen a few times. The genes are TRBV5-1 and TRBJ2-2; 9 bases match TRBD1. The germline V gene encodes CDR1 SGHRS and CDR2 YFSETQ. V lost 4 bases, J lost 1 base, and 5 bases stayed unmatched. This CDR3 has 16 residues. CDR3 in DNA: TGCGCCAGCAGCATCCCGGGACAGGGGAACACCGGGGAGCTGTTTTTT. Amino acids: CASSIPGQGNTGELFF.

The CDR3 coding sequence is TGCGCCAGCAGCGACAGGGGGCAGGGAGGCTACACCTTC. Residues: CASSDRGQGGYTF. The rearrangement uses TRBV5-1 and TRBJ1-2, with 10 bases identical to TRBD1. The CDR3 consists of 13 residues. Germline V CDR1 and CDR2: SGHRS, YFSETQ. Trimming cost V 4 bases and J 8 bases; bases outside gene matches: 5.

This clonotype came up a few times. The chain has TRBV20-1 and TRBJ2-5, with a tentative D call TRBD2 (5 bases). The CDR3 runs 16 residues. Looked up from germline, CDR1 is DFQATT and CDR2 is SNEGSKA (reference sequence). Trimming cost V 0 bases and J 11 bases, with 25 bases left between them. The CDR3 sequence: CSARDEGRWNLNEQYF. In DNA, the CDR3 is TGCAGTGCTAGAGATGAGGGCAGGTGGAATTTGAATGAGCAGTACTTC.

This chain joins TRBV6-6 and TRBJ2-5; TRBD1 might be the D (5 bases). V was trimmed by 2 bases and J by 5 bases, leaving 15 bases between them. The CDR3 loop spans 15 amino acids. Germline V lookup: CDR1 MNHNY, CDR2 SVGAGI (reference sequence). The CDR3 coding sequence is TGTGCCAGCAGTTACGGCCTCTCAGGGCGGGAGACCCAGTACTTC. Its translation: CASSYGLSGRETQYF.